Listed below are T cell receptor beta chains from one sample, sequenced in a study of CD8+ T cells in alopecia areata. Only in-frame clones appear in the TCRdb table, and some are missing; sequencing was by immunoSEQ multiplex PCR. The sample has more than 85,000 clones, 60% to 65% seen once. The source was CD8+ T cells sorted from blood, collected at week 4, from a patient treated with tofacitinib. The receptors originated from a human donor with alopecia areata. Both conserved end residues are part of each CDR3.

CDR3: CSVEEADTQYF
J: TRBJ2-3
V: TRBV29-1

CDR3: CASSQVMRGGPKF
J: TRBJ2-4
V: TRBV4-1

CDR3: CASSNGGIRETQYF
J: TRBJ2-5
V: TRBV28

CDR3: CASSSTGAFTGELFF
J: TRBJ2-2
V: TRBV7-8

CDR3: CASSPTRQSTFF
J: TRBJ1-1
V: TRBV7-9

CDR3: CASSLPVGQGHGYTF
J: TRBJ1-2
V: TRBV7-2

CDR3: CASSLVASSYNEQFF
J: TRBJ2-1
V: TRBV27

CDR3: CASRLDSEAFF
J: TRBJ1-1
V: TRBV2

CDR3: CASSADYDDADTQYF
J: TRBJ2-3
V: TRBV5-6

CDR3: CASSQGPRLAGGPMGEQYF
J: TRBJ2-7
V: TRBV14

CDR3: CASSPYRSAGELFF
J: TRBJ2-2
V: TRBV7-2

CDR3: CASSLASGGLYEQYF
J: TRBJ2-7
V: TRBV13

CDR3: CASSQIAGTRVSGEQYF
J: TRBJ2-7
V: TRBV4-1

CDR3: CASSQDAETQYF
J: TRBJ2-5
V: TRBV14

CDR3: CASSAGGTSTDTQYF
J: TRBJ2-3
V: TRBV28

CDR3: CASRGSEQFF
J: TRBJ2-1
V: TRBV2

CDR3: CAGAHQLAGEETQYF
J: TRBJ2-5
V: TRBV7-2

CDR3: CASSSGTSGRSEQFF
J: TRBJ2-1
V: TRBV13